The 25 T cell receptor beta chains below come from one sample, sequenced in a study of CD8+ T cells in alopecia areata. Researchers gathered lesional scalp punch biopsies and peripheral blood from patients with alopecia areata. Sequencing used cDNA as its template, made by extracting RNA and reverse transcribing it. The table came from immunoSEQ multiplex PCR; TCRdb's copy has only in-frame clones and leaves some out. The sample has about 20,000 clones; 60% to 80% are singletons. The material was skin, obtained at week 0. Every receptor here comes from a human donor with alopecia areata.

This clone has just a few counts. This chain connects TRBV19 to TRBJ1-1; D is unclear. V dropped 0 bases and J dropped 0 bases, with 11 bases sitting between them. CDR3 size: 16 residues. Germline loops: CDR1 LNHDA, CDR2 SQIVND (reference sequence). CDR3 sequence: CASSIETGAMNTEAFF. In nucleotides, the CDR3 is TGTGCCAGTAGTATAGAGACGGGAGCGATGAACACTGAAGCTTTCTTT.

V and J are TRBV5-6 and TRBJ1-4, with D maybe TRBD1 (6 bases). V was cut by 2 bases and J by 8 bases, with 13 bases left in between. The CDR3 length is 14 residues. CDR1 is SGHDT and CDR2 is YYEEEE in the germline V gene. This CDR3 is CASSFGTPGEKLFF. In nucleotides, the CDR3 is TGTGCCAGCAGCTTCGGGACACCGGGGGAAAAACTGTTTTTT. Full variable domain (outside the CDR3, taken from reference TRBV5-6 and TRBJ1-4): DAGVTQSPTHLIKTRGQQVTLRCSPKSGHDTVSWYQQALGQGPQFIFQYYEEEERQRGNFPDRFSGHQFPNYSSELNVNALLLGDSALYLCASSFGTPGEKLFFGSGTQLSVL.

The chain combines TRBV27 with TRBJ2-7; 15 nucleotides align to TRBD2. The V and J ends lost 5 bases and 10 bases, in that order; junction bases with no gene match: 9. Germline V lookup: CDR1 MNHEY, CDR2 SMNVEV (reference sequence). This CDR3 is built from 15 residues. CDR3 in amino acids: CASSHWGLAGGRQYF. CDR3 DNA: TGTGCCAGCAGTCACTGGGGACTAGCGGGGGGCCGTCAGTACTTC.

A note on this clone: At the DNA level, this CDR3 is encoded by other sequences in the same sample as well. The rearrangement links TRBV14 to TRBJ2-1; D remains ambiguous. The CDR3 runs to 12 residues. Germline V lookup: CDR1 SGHDN, CDR2 FVKESK. V was trimmed by 1 base and J by 9 bases, leaving 7 bases between them. The CDR3 here is CASSQGGVEQFF. The CDR3 region has the DNA TGTGCCAGCAGCCAAGGAGGAGTTGAGCAGTTCTTC.

This chain joins TRBV6-6 and TRBJ1-6; the match to TRBD1 covers 8 bases. The CDR3 contains 14 residues. Per germline, CDR1 MNHNY and CDR2 SVGAGI (reference sequence). V was pared by 6 bases and J by 5 bases, with 3 bases of the junction left unmatched. The CDR3 spells CASRPQGDNSPLHF. As DNA, the CDR3 is TGTGCCAGCAGACCACAGGGGGATAATTCACCCCTCCACTTT.

For this clone: One end of the junction varies from germline; a read error may be responsible. The chain recombines TRBV7-7 with TRBJ2-5; D gene uncertain. Germline V gene data show CDR1 as SSHAT and CDR2 as FNYEAQ (reference sequence). The CDR3 runs 12 residues. The CDR3 nucleotides are TGTGCTAGCAGCCAGGTTGGGGAGACCCAGTACTTC. This encodes CASSQVGETQYF.

The chain recombines TRBV29-1 with TRBJ2-2; no clear D. Germline assignment: CDR1 SQVTM and CDR2 ANQGSEA. The V gene lost 4 bases and the J gene lost 5 bases, with 2 bases spanning the gap. The CDR3 extends over 10 amino acids. DNA of the CDR3: TGCAGCGTTGGTACCGGGGAGCTGTTTTTT. This translates into CSVGTGELFF.

The chain uses TRBV5-1 and TRBJ2-3; D is perhaps TRBD1 (5 bases). The germline gives CDR1 SGHRS, CDR2 YFSETQ. Trimming took off 3 bases at V and 1 base at J, with 18 bases between the two ends. This CDR3 contains 17 residues. CDR3 region: CASSSRPPIQGTDTQYF. For the CDR3, the DNA is TGCGCCAGCAGCTCCAGACCTCCGATACAGGGCACAGATACGCAGTATTTT.

This clone showed up just once. The V call is TRBV27, the J call TRBJ2-1; D is perhaps TRBD1 (5 bases). This CDR3 region has 13 residues. The V end was cut by 7 bases, the J end by 4 bases, with 11 bases between. From germline, CDR1 is MNHEY and CDR2 SMNVEV (reference sequence). CDR3 protein: CASTPSGYNEQFF. The CDR3 nucleotides read TGTGCCAGCACCCCCTCAGGGTACAATGAGCAGTTCTTC.

The genes are TRBV6-6 and TRBJ2-1, with 7 bases that match TRBD2. The germline gives CDR1 MNHNY, CDR2 SVGAGI (reference sequence). The CDR3 spans 13 residues. The ends lost 9 bases at V and 3 bases at J; junction bases unmatched: 5. CDR3 DNA: TGTGCCAGTATGGGGGGGGGCTACAATGAGCAGTTCTTC. Its translation: CASMGGGYNEQFF.

The V gene is TRBV18, the J gene TRBJ1-2; 8 nucleotides line up with TRBD1. The V segment lost 2 bases and the J segment 6 bases; nucleotides outside the gene matches: 8. The CDR3 is made up of 15 amino acids. Looked up from germline, CDR1 is KGHSH and CDR2 is LQKENI. The chain's CDR3 is CASSPEGQGYDGYTF. CDR3 nucleotides: TGTGCCAGCTCACCAGAAGGACAGGGTTACGATGGCTACACCTTC. Complete variable domain (other parts from reference TRBV18 and TRBJ1-2): NAGVMQNPRHLVRRRGQEARLRCSPMKGHSHVYWYRQLPEEGLKFMVYLQKENIIDESGMPKERFSAEFPKEGPSILRIQQVVRGDSAAYFCASSPEGQGYDGYTFGSGTRLTVV.

J is TRBJ2-7 and V is TRBV7-9, with D maybe TRBD1 (5 bases). Trimming cost V 5 bases and J 3 bases, with 14 bases left between them. CDR1 is SEHNR, CDR2 FQNEAQ, per germline (reference sequence). The CDR3 has 14 amino acids. The CDR3 sequence: CASSRRYDSYEQYF. The CDR3 DNA is TGTGCCAGCAGCCGCCGATATGACAGCTACGAGCAGTACTTC.

This sequence joins TRBV19 and TRBJ2-7; unclear D gene. CDR1 and CDR2 (germline): LNHDA, SQIVND (reference sequence). V was cut by 0 bases and J by 2 bases, with 11 bases left in between. The length of the CDR3 is 15 residues. The CDR3 DNA reads as TGTGCCAGTAGTATAGATCTATCGGCAGCCTACGAGCAGTACTTC. It yields the protein CASSIDLSAAYEQYF.

The rearrangement uses TRBV7-9 and TRBJ1-2; D might be TRBD1 (5 bases). CDR3 length: 14 residues. The germline gives CDR1 SEHNR, CDR2 FQNEAQ (reference sequence). The germline V and J ends were trimmed by 1 base and 3 bases, with 9 bases remaining between them. CDR3 loop: CASSLEEGDYGYTF. The DNA for the CDR3 is TGTGCCAGCAGCTTAGAAGAAGGGGACTATGGCTACACCTTC.

This chain links TRBV7-2 with TRBJ2-7; D might be TRBD1 (5 bases). V was trimmed by 1 base and J by 1 base, leaving 17 bases between them. Germline V gene data show CDR1 as SGHTA and CDR2 as FQGNSA. This CDR3 has 17 residues. The chain's CDR3 is CASSLGRVAIESYEQYF. The CDR3 DNA reads as TGTGCCAGCAGCTTAGGCAGGGTCGCGATTGAATCCTACGAGCAGTACTTC.

The rearrangement uses TRBV7-9 and TRBJ1-6, with 8 bases fitting TRBD1. Germline V gene sequence: CDR1 SEHNR, CDR2 FQNEAQ (reference sequence). This CDR3 is 15 amino acids long. V dropped 3 bases and J dropped 7; count of bases not matched to a gene: 5. CDR3 region: CASSFQGARNSPLHF. CDR3 DNA: TGTGCCAGCAGCTTCCAGGGGGCGCGGAATTCACCCCTCCACTTT.

This clone has only a few counts. The chain is built from TRBV6-6 and TRBJ2-7, with 10 bases aligning to TRBD2. V gave up 8 bases and J gave up 0 bases; unmatched junction bases: 7. This CDR3 contains 15 residues. Germline V gene sequence: CDR1 MNHNY, CDR2 SVGAGI (reference sequence). The CDR3 protein is CASGGSGGSSYEQYF. The CDR3 nucleotides read TGTGCCAGCGGTGGTAGCGGGGGGAGCTCCTACGAGCAGTACTTC.

The rearrangement uses TRBV11-2 and TRBJ1-1, with D maybe TRBD1 (6 bases). Trimming cost V 2 bases and J 0 bases, with 10 bases left between them. From germline, CDR1 is SGHAT and CDR2 FQNNGV. CDR3 length equals 15 residues. The chain's CDR3 is CASSLTGTMNTEAFF. CDR3 DNA: TGTGCCAGCAGCTTAACAGGGACTATGAACACTGAAGCTTTCTTT.

This chain uses TRBV6-6 with TRBJ2-1; TRBD2 matches at 14 bases. Trimming cost V 4 bases and J 6 bases; bases outside gene matches: 2. The CDR3 runs to 15 residues. Germline CDR1 MNHNY, CDR2 SVGAGI (reference sequence). CDR3 nucleotides: TGTGCCAGCAGTTCTGGGACTAGCGGGGGCAATGAGCAGTTCTTC. Its protein is CASSSGTSGGNEQFF.

The chain employs TRBV7-8 and TRBJ2-1; TRBD1 is a possible D gene (6 bases). Germline V gives CDR1 SGHVS, CDR2 FQNEAQ. Trimming pared 7 bases from V and 7 bases from J, leaving 20 bases between. The CDR3 spans 15 residues. CDR3 DNA sequence: TGTGCCAGCAACACCGGGACAACGGCCCCGAATGAGCAGTTCTTC. Its protein product is CASNTGTTAPNEQFF.

V usage is TRBV6-6 and J usage is TRBJ1-1; 7 nucleotides match TRBD1. Germline CDR1 and CDR2: MNHNY and SVGAGI (reference sequence). The CDR3 covers 14 residues. V lost 7 bases to trimming and J lost 5 bases; unmatched junction nucleotides: 10. In DNA form, the CDR3 reads TGTGCCAGCAAGAGCGACCTCAGGGGGACTGAAGCTTTCTTT. Its translation is CASKSDLRGTEAFF.

This rearrangement joins TRBV27 to TRBJ1-1; the D gene is possibly TRBD1 (6 bases). The CDR3 is made up of 16 amino acids. The germline V gene has CDR1 MNHEY and CDR2 SMNVEV (reference sequence). Between the trimmed V and J ends, which lost 5 bases and 1 base, there was a span of 17 bases. CDR3 DNA: TGTGCCAGCAGTCTGCGACAGGTGGTGGGGAACACTGAAGCTTTCTTT. Translation gives CASSLRQVVGNTEAFF.

The chain uses TRBV6-1 and TRBJ2-1, with D perhaps being TRBD1 or TRBD2 (5 bases each). Germline CDR1 and CDR2: MNHNS and SASEGT. CDR3 size: 15 residues. V lost 4 bases and J 1 base, leaving 11 bases between the germline ends. The CDR3 nucleotides read TGTGCCAGCAGTGTGGGGACGGTGTCCTACAATGAGCAGTTCTTC. This translates into CASSVGTVSYNEQFF.

The V call is TRBV6-5, the J call TRBJ1-1, with D unresolved. Per the germline V gene, CDR1 is MNHEY and CDR2 is SVGAGI. The V end was cut by 3 bases, the J end by 1 base, with 12 bases between. The length of the CDR3 is 15 residues. The CDR3 region is CASSYFNRPNTEAFF. The CDR3 bases are TGTGCCAGCAGTTATTTCAATAGACCGAACACTGAAGCTTTCTTT.

This chain joins TRBV5-6 and TRBJ2-6; no definite D call. The germline CDR1 and CDR2 sequences are SGHDT and YYEEEE. This CDR3 is built from 18 residues. The V and J ends lost 1 base and 0 bases respectively, with 14 bases between them. The CDR3 sequence is CASSLYAGRISGANVLTF. CDR3 nucleotide sequence: TGTGCCAGCAGCTTGTATGCAGGAAGGATCTCTGGGGCCAACGTCCTGACTTTC.